The following is a T cell receptor beta chain sequence with its context. The data were obtained in a study of blood T cell repertoires in COVID-19. Whole-study context: Samples came from the United States, Italy and Spain, spanning acute and convalescent COVID-19. The cDNA or gDNA used as material had been derived from T cells, B-cell-depleted T cells, or PBMCs.

Authors' analysis steps: Quantification of nucleated cells was approximated via reference gene primer amplification. Clones were sequenced by immunoSEQ multiplex PCR, and TCRdb holds only the in-frame ones, with some missing. Clonal size and the V and J genes are those of that table, whereas D and trimming came from the DNA. The table has almost 200,000 clones, around four fifths seen once. The CDR3 consists of 18 residues. Trimming at V came to 1 base and at J to 1 base, leaving 8 bases not matched to a gene. Germline values: CDR1 SNHLY, CDR2 FYNNEI. Seattle researchers signed up patients amid active infection and tracked them longitudinally.

The TCR comes from a man between 60 and 70 years old with COVID-19, enrolled during active disease. Source material: peripheral blood. This rearrangement joins TRBV2 to TRBJ2-3, with 10 bases identical to TRBD2. The CDR3 nucleotides are TGTGCCAGCAGTGAAGGGGCTAGCGGGAGAGGCCGCACAGATACGCAGTATTTT. Amino acid sequence: CASSEGASGRGRTDTQYF.